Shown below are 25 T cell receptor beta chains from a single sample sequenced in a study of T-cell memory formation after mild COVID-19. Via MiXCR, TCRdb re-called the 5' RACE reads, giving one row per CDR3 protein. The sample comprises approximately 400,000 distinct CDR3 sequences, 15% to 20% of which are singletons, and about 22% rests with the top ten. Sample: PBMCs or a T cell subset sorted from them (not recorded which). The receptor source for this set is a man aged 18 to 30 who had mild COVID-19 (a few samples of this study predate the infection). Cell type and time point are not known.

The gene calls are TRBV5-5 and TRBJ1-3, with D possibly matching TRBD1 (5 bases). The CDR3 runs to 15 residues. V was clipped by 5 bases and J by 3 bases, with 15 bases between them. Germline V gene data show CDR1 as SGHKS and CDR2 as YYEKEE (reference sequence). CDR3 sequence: CASRAGPSSGNTIYF. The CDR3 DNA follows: TGTGCCAGCAGGGCGGGGCCCTCGAGTGGAAACACCATATATTTT.

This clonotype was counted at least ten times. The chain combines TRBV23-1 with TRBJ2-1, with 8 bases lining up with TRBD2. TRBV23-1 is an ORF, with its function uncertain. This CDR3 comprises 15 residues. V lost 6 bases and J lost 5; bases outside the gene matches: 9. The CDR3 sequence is CASSPSGGEDNEQFF. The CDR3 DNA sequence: TGCGCCAGCAGCCCGAGCGGGGGTGAGGACAATGAGCAGTTCTTC.

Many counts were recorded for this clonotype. CDR3 DNA sequence: TGTGCCAGCAGTCCTAGGACAGGCGACCACTATGGCTACACCTTC. Encoded protein: CASSPRTGDHYGYTF. This chain connects TRBV6-2 or TRBV6-3 to TRBJ1-2, with 7 bases matching TRBD1. Germline lookup yields CDR1 MNHEY and CDR2 SVGEGT. Trimming at V came to 5 bases and at J to 3 bases, leaving 9 bases not matched to a gene. The CDR3 is 15 residues long.

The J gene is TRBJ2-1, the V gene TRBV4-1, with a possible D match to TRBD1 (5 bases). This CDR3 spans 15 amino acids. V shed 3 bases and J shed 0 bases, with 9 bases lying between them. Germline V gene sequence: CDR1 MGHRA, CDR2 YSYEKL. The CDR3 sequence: CASSHQGSSYNEQFF. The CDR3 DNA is TGCGCCAGCAGCCACCAGGGCTCCTCCTACAATGAGCAGTTCTTC.

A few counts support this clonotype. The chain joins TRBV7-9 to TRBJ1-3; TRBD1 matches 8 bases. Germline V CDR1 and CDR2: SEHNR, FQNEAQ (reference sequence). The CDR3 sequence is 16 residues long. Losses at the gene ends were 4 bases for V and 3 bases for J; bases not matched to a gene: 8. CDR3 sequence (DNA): TGTGCCAGCAGCTACCGGACAGGGATTAGTGGAAACACCATATATTTT. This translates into CASSYRTGISGNTIYF. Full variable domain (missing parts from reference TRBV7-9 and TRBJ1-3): DTGVSQNPRHKITKRGQNVTFRCDPISEHNRLYWYRQTLGQGPEFLTYFQNEAQLEKSRLLSDRFSAERPKGSFSTLEIQRTEQGDSAMYLCASSYRTGISGNTIYFGEGSWLTVV.

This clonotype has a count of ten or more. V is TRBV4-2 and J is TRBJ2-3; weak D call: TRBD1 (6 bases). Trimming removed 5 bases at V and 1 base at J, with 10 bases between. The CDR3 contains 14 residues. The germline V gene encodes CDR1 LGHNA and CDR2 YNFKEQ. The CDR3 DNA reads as TGTGCCAGCAGCGGATGGACAGGCACAGATACGCAGTATTTT. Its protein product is CASSGWTGTDTQYF.

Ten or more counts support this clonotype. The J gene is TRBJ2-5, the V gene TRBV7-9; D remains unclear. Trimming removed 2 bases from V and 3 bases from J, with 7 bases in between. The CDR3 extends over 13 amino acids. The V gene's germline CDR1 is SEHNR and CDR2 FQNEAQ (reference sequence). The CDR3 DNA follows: TGTGCCAGCAGCTTACCCTTAGAAGAGACCCAGTACTTC. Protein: CASSLPLEETQYF.

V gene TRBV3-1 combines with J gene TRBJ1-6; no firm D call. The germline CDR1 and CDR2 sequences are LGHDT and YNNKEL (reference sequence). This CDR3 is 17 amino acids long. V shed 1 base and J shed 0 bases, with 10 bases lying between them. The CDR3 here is CASSQAGRSSYNSPLHF. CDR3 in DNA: TGTGCCAGCAGCCAAGCGGGGAGGAGCTCCTATAATTCACCCCTCCACTTT.

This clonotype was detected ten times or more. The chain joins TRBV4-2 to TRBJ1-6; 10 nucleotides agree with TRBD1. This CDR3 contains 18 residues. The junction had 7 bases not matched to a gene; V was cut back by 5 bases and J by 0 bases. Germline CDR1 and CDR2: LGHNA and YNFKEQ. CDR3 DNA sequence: TGTGCCAGCAGCAAAATAGACAGGGGGCACTCCTATAATTCACCCCTCCACTTT. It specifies CASSKIDRGHSYNSPLHF.

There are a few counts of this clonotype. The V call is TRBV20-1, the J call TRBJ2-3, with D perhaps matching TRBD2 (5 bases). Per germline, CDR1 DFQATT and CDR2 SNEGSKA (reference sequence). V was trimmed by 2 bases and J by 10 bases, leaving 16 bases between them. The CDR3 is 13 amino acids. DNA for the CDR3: TGCAGTGCTAGACCGCTCGGGGTGGGAGCGCAGTATTTT. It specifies CSARPLGVGAQYF.

The CDR3 nucleotides read TGCAGCGTCCAGCAGGCCGAAGAGACCCAGTACTTC. Translation: CSVQQAEETQYF. The chain employs TRBV29-1 and TRBJ2-5; no clear D gene. Trimming left V 6 bases short and J 3 bases short, with 11 bases between. The CDR3 loop spans 12 amino acids. Germline V gene lookup returns CDR1 SQVTM and CDR2 ANQGSEA.

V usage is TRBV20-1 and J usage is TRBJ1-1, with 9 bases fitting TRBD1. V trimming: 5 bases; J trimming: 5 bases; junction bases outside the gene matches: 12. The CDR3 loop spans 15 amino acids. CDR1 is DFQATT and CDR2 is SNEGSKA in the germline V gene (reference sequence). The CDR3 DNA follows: TGCAGTGCTCCACGGCCGACAGGGGGGCAGACTGAAGCTTTCTTT. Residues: CSAPRPTGGQTEAFF.

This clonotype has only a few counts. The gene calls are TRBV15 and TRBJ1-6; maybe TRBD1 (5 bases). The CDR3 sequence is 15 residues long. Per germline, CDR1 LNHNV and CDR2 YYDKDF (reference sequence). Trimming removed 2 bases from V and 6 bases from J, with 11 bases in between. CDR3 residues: CATSRSSGSNSPLHF. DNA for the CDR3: TGTGCCACCAGCAGATCGTCAGGGAGTAATTCACCCCTCCACTTT.

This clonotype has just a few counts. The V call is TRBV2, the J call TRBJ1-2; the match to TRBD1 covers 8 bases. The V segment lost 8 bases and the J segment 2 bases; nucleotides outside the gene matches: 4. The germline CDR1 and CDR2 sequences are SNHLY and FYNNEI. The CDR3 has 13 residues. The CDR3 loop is CASAGQANYGYTF. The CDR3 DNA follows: TGTGCCAGCGCGGGACAGGCCAACTATGGCTACACCTTC.

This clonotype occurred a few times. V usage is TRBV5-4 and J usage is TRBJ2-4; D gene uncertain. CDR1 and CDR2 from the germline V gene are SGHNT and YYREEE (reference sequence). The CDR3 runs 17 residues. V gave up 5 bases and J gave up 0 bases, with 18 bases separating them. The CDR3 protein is CASSSGPIGLAKNIQYF. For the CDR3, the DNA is TGTGCCAGCAGTTCCGGGCCGATCGGTCTAGCCAAAAACATTCAGTACTTC.

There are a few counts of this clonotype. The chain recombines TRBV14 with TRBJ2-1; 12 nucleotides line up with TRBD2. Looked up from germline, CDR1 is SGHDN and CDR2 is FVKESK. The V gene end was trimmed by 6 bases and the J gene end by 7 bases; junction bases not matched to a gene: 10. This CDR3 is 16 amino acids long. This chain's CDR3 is CASRPLTSGGGNEQFF. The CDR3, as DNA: TGTGCCAGCAGACCCTTGACTAGCGGGGGAGGTAATGAGCAGTTCTTC. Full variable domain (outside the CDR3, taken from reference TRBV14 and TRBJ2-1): EAGVTQFPSHSVIEKGQTVTLRCDPISGHDNLYWYRRVMGKEIKFLLHFVKESKQDESGMPNNRFLAERTGGTYSTLKVQPAELEDSGVYFCASRPLTSGGGNEQFFGPGTRLTVL.

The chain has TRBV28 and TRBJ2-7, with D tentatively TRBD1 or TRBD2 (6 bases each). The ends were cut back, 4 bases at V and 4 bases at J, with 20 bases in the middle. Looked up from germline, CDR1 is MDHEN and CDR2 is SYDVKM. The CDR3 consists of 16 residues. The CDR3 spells CASSSPGGGFSYEQYV. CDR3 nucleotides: TGTGCCAGCAGTTCGCCCGGGGGCGGTTTTTCTTACGAGCAGTACGTC.

The CDR3 here is CASTLGSLNTEAFF. For the CDR3, the DNA is TGCGCCAGCACCCTGGGGAGCCTGAACACTGAAGCTTTCTTT. The chain has TRBV5-1 and TRBJ1-1; D is unresolved. Germline V lookup: CDR1 SGHRS, CDR2 YFSETQ. Trimming removed 6 bases at V and 0 bases at J, with 12 bases between. There are 14 residues in the CDR3.

CDR3 nucleotide sequence: TGTGCCAGCAGTAGTAGGAACGAGCAGTACGTC. As protein: CASSSRNEQYV. The chain recombines TRBV6-2 or TRBV6-3 with TRBJ2-7; D is unresolved. The CDR3 is 11 residues long. V was shortened by 5 bases and J by 5 bases, with 7 bases between the two germline ends. The germline V gene encodes CDR1 MNHEY and CDR2 SVGEGT.

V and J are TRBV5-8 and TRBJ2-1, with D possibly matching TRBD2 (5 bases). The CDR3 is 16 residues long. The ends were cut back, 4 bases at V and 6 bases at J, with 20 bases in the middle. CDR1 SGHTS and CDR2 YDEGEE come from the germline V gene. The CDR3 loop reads CASSIQYSAGGNEQFF. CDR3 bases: TGTGCCAGCAGCATCCAATATAGCGCGGGTGGCAATGAGCAGTTCTTC.

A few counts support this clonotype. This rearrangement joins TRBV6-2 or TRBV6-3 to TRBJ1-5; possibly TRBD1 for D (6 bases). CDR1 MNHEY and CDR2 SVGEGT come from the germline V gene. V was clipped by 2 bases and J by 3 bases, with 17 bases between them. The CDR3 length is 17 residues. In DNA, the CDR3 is TGTGCCAGCAGTTACCCGATTGGGGGCCCCGACAATCAGCCCCAGCATTTT. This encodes CASSYPIGGPDNQPQHF.

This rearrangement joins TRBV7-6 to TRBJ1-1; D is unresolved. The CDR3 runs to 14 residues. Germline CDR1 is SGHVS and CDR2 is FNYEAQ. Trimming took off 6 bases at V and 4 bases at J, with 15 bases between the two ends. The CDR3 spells CASRPAPTATEAFF. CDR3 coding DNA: TGTGCCAGCAGACCCGCGCCGACCGCCACTGAAGCTTTCTTT. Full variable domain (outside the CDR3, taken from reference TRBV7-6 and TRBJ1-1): GAGVSQSPRYKVTKRGQDVALRCDPISGHVSLYWYRQALGQGPEFLTYFNYEAQQDKSGLPNDRFSAERPEGSISTLTIQRTEQRDSAMYRCASRPAPTATEAFFGQGTRLTVV.

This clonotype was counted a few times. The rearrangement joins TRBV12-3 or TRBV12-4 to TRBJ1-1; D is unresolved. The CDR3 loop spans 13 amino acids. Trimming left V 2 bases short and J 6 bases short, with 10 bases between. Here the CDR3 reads CASSLTGSPEAFF. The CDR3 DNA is TGTGCCAGCAGTTTAACGGGGAGCCCTGAAGCTTTCTTT.

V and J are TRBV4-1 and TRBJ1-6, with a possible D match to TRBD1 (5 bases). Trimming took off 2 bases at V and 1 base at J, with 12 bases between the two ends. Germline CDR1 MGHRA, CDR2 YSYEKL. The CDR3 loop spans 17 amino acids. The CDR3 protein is CASSQKGFRSYNSPLHF. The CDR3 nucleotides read TGCGCCAGCAGCCAAAAGGGGTTTAGGTCCTATAATTCACCCCTCCACTTT.

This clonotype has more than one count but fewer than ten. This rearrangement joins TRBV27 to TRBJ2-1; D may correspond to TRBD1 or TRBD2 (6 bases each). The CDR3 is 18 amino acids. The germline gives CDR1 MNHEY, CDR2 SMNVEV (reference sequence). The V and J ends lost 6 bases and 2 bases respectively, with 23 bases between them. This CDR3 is CASSQNRGRLVTYNEQFF. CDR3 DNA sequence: TGTGCCAGCAGCCAGAACCGGGGGCGCCTCGTCACCTACAATGAGCAGTTCTTC.